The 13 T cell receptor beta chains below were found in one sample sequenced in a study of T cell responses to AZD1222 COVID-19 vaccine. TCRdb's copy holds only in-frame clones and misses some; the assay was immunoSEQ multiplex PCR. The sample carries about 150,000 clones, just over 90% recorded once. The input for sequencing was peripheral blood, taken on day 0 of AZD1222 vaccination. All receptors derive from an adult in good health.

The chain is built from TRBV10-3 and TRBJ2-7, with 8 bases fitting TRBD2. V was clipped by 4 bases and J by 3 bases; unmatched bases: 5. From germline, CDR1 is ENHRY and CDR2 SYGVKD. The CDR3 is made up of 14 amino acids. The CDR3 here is CAISAAGVLYEQYF. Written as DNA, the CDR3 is TGTGCCATCAGTGCAGCGGGAGTTCTCTACGAGCAGTACTTC.

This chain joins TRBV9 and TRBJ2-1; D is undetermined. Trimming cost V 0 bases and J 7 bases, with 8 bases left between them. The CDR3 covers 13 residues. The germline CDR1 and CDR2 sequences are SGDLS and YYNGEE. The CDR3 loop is CASSVAPENEQFF. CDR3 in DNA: TGTGCCAGCAGCGTAGCGCCCGAGAATGAGCAGTTCTTC.

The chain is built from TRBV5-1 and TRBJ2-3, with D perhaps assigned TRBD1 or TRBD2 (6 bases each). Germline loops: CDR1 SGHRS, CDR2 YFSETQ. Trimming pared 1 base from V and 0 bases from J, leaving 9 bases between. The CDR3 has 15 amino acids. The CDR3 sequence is CASSLRGPSTDTQYF. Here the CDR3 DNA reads TGCGCCAGCAGCTTGCGGGGGCCAAGCACAGATACGCAGTATTTT.

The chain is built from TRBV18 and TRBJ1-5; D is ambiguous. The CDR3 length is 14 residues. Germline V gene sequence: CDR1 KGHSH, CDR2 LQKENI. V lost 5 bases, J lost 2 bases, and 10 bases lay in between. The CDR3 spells CASSTTGGNQPQHF. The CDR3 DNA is TGTGCCAGCTCAACGACCGGGGGCAATCAGCCCCAGCATTTT.

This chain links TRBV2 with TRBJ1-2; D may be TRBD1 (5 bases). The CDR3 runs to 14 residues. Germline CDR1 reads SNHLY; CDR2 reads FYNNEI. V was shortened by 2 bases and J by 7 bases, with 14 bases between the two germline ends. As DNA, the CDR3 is TGTGCCAGCAGTGAATGGGGGGTTCCTATTGGCTACACCTTC. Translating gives CASSEWGVPIGYTF.

CDR3 in amino acids: CASSQLKDRRDSPLHF. For the CDR3, the DNA is TGCGCCAGCAGCCAGCTAAAGGACAGGCGGGATTCACCCCTCCACTTT. The rearrangement uses TRBV4-1 and TRBJ1-6; 7 nucleotides match TRBD1. The germline V gene has CDR1 MGHRA and CDR2 YSYEKL. Trimming cost V 3 bases and J 8 bases; bases outside gene matches: 10. The CDR3 is made up of 16 amino acids.

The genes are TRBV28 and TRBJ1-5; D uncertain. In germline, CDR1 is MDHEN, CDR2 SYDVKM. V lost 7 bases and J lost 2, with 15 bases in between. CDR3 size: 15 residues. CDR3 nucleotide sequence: TGTGCCAGCACCTCCAATCTGTTCGGCAATCAGCCCCAGCATTTT. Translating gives CASTSNLFGNQPQHF.

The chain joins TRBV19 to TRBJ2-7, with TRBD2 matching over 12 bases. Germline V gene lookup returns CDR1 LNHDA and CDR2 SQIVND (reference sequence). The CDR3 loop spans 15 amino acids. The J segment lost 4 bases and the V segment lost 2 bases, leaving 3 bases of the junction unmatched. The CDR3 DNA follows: TGTGCCAGTAGTATACTAGCGGGAGGGCCGTACGAGCAGTACTTC. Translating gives CASSILAGGPYEQYF.

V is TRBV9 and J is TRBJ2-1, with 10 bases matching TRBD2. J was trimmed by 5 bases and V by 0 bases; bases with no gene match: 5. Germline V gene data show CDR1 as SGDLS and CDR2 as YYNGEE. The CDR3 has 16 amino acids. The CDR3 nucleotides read TGTGCCAGCAGCGTAGGGGGAACTAGCGGGAACAATGAGCAGTTCTTC. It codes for CASSVGGTSGNNEQFF.

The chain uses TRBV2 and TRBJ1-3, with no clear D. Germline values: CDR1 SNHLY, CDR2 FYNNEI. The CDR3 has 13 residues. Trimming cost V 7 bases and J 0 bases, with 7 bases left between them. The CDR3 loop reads CASMGGSGNTIYF. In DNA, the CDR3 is TGTGCCAGCATGGGCGGCTCTGGAAACACCATATATTTT.

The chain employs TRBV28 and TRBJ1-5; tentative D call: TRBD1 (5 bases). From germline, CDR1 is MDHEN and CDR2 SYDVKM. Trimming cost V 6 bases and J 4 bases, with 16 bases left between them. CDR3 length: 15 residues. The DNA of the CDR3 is TGTGCCAGCAGCCGCGATACCGACAGAAATCAGCCCCAGCATTTT. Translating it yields CASSRDTDRNQPQHF.

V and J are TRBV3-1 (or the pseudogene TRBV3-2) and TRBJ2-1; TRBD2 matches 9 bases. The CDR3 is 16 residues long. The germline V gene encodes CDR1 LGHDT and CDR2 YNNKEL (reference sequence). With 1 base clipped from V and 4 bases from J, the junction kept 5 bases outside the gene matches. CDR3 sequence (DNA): TGTGCCAGCAGCCAAGTTGGGCTAGCGGGGTACAATGAGCAGTTCTTC. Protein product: CASSQVGLAGYNEQFF.

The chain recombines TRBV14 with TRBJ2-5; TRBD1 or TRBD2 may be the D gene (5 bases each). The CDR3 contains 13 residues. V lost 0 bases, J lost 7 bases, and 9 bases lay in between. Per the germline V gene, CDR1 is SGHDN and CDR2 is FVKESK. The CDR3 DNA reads TGTGCCAGCAGCCAAGACGGGACGGCGACCCAGTACTTC. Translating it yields CASSQDGTATQYF.